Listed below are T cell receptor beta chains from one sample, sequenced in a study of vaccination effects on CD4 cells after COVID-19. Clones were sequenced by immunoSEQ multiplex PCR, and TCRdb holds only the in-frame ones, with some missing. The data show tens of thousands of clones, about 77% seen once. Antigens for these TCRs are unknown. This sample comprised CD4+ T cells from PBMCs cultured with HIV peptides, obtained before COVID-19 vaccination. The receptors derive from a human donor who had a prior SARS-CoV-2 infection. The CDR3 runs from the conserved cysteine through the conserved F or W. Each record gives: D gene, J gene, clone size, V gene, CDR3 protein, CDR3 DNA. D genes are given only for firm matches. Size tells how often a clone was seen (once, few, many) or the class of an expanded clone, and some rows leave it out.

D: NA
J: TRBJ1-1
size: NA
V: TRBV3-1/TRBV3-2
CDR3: CASSQERGYAFF
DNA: TGTGCCAGCAGCCAAGAACGGGGTTACGCTTTCTTT

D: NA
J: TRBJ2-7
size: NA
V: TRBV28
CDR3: CASHRPGVGYEQYF
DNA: TGTGCCAGTCACCGACCAGGGGTGGGTTACGAGCAGTACTTC

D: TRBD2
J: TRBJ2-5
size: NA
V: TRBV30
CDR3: CAWSVSGLAATYF
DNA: TGTGCCTGGAGTGTAAGTGGACTAGCGGCGACTTACTTC

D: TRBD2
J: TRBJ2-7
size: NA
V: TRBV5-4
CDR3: CASSLDYGRALEQYF
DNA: TGTGCCAGCAGCTTGGATTACGGGAGGGCGCTTGAGCAGTACTTC

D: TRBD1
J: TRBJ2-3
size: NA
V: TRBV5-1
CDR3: CASSFGGQGADTQYF
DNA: TGCGCCAGCAGCTTCGGCGGACAGGGGGCAGATACGCAGTATTTT

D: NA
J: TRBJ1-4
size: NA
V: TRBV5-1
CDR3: CASSLVAQANEKLFF
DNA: TGCGCCAGCAGCTTGGTTGCACAGGCGAATGAAAAACTGTTTTTT

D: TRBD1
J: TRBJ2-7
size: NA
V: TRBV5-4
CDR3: CASSLGGQSYEQYF
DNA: TGTGCCAGCAGCTTGGGGGGACAGTCCTACGAGCAGTACTTC

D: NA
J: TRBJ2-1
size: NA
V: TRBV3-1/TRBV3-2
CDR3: CASSQDRVWGDEQFF
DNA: TGTGCCAGCAGCCAAGATCGAGTTTGGGGTGATGAGCAGTTCTTC

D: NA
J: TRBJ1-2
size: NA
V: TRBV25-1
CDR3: CASKKNFYGYTF
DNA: TGTGCCAGCAAGAAGAACTTCTATGGCTACACCTTC

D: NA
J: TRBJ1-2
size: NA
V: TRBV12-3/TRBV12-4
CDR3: CASSLSGYLLYTF
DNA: TGTGCCAGCAGTTTATCAGGGTACCTGCTCTACACCTTC

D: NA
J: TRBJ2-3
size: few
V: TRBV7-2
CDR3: CASSFASTDTQYF
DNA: TGTGCCAGCAGCTTTGCTAGCACAGATACGCAGTATTTT

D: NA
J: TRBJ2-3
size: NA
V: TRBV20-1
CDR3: CSVRVADTQYF
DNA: TGCAGTGTAAGGGTCGCAGATACGCAGTATTTT

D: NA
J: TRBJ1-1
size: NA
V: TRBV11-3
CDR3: CASSSGAGETEAFF
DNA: TGTGCCAGCAGCTCAGGGGCCGGGGAGACTGAAGCTTTCTTT

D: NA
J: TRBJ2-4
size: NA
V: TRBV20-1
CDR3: CSAQGMNIQYF
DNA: TGCAGTGCGCAGGGGATGAACATTCAGTACTTC

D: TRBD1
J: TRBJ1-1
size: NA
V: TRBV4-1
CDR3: CASSHPFRGKLEAFF
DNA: TGCGCCAGCAGCCACCCCTTCAGGGGGAAGTTGGAAGCTTTCTTT

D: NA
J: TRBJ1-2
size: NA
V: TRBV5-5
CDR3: CASSLTVTNYGYTF
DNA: TGTGCCAGCAGCTTGACAGTGACTAACTATGGCTACACCTTC

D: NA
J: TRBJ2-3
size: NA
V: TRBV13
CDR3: CASSPATDTQYF
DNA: TGTGCCAGCAGCCCCGCCACAGATACGCAGTATTTT

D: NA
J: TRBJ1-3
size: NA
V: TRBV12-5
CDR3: CASGLVLGTYSGNTIYF
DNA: TGTGCTAGTGGTTTGGTATTGGGGACTTACTCTGGAAACACCATATATTTT

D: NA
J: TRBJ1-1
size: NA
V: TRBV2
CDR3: CASNRDVNTEAFF
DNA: TGTGCCAGCAACCGGGACGTGAACACTGAAGCTTTCTTT

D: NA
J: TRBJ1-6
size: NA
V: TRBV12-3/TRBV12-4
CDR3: CASSLAGNSPLHF
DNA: TGTGCCAGCAGTTTAGCTGGTAATTCACCCCTCCACTTT

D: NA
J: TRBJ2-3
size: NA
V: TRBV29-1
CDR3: CSVEPRAQDTQYF
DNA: TGCAGCGTTGAACCCAGGGCACAAGATACGCAGTATTTT

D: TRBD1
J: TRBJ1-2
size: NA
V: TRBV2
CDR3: CASIDRQGASYGYTF
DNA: TGTGCCAGCATCGATCGACAGGGGGCTAGCTATGGCTACACCTTC

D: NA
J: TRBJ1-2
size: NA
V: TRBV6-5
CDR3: CASSYRGTNYGYTF
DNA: TGTGCCAGCAGTTACAGGGGAACTAACTATGGCTACACCTTC

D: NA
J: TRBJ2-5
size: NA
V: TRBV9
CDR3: CASSVEGGEETQYF
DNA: TGTGCCAGCAGCGTAGAGGGGGGGGAAGAGACCCAGTACTTC

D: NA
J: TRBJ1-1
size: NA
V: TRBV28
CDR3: CASKRQPNTEAFF
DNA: TGTGCCAGCAAGCGGCAGCCGAACACTGAAGCTTTCTTT

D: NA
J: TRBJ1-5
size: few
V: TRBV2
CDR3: CASSGGGNQPQHF
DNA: TGTGCCAGCAGTGGGGGAGGCAATCAGCCCCAGCATTTT

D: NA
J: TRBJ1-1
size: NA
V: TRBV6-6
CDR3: CASQWPGNTEAFF
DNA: TGTGCCAGCCAATGGCCGGGGAACACTGAAGCTTTCTTT

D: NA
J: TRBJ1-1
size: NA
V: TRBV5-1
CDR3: CASSFDSSNTEAFF
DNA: TGCGCCAGCAGCTTCGACAGCTCGAACACTGAAGCTTTCTTT

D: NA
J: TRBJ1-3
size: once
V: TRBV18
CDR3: CASSPMGNTIYF
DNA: TGTGCCAGCTCACCGATGGGAAACACCATATATTTT

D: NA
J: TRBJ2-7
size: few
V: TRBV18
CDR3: CASSPPGIYEQYF
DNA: TGTGCCAGCTCACCACCAGGTATCTACGAGCAGTACTTC

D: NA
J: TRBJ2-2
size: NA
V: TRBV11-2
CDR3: CASARSRGRGELFF
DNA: TGTGCCAGCGCCCGGTCCCGGGGCCGCGGGGAGCTGTTTTTT

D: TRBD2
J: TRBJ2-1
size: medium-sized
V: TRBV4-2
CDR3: CASSPGLAGDNEQFF
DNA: TGTGCCAGCAGCCCCGGGCTAGCGGGGGACAATGAGCAGTTCTTC

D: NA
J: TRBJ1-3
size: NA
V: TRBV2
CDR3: CASSPPVPGNTIYF
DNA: TGTGCCAGCAGCCCGCCGGTACCTGGAAACACCATATATTTT

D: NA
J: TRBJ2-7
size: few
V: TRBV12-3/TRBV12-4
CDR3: CASSYRDEQYF
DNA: TGTGCCAGCTCCTACAGGGACGAGCAGTACTTC

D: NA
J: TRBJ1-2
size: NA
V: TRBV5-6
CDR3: CASSFVGGGYGYTF
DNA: TGTGCCAGCAGCTTCGTGGGGGGTGGCTATGGCTACACCTTC

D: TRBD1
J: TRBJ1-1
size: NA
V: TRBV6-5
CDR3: CASSWDRGNTEAFF
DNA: TGTGCCAGCAGTTGGGACAGGGGTAACACTGAAGCTTTCTTT

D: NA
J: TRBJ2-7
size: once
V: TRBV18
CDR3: CASSPPTAKSYEQYF
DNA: TGTGCCAGCTCACCACCAACAGCGAAATCCTACGAGCAGTACTTC

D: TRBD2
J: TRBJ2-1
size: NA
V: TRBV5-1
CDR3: CASSWNPGLPGNEQFF
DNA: TGCGCCAGCAGCTGGAATCCGGGACTACCCGGGAATGAGCAGTTCTTC

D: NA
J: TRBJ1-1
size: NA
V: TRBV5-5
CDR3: CASSLAVYGPEAFF
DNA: TGTGCCAGCAGCTTGGCGGTTTATGGTCCTGAAGCTTTCTTT

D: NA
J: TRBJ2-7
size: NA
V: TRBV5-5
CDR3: CASSLGQQGWYEQYF
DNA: TGTGCCAGCAGCTTGGGTCAACAGGGATGGTATGAGCAGTACTTC

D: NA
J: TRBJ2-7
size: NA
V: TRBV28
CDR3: CASKISTSVEQYF
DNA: TGTGCCAGCAAAATCTCGACATCGGTCGAGCAGTACTTC

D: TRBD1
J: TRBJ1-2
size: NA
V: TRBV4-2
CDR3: CASSQAPGQGNYGYTF
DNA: TGTGCCAGCAGCCAAGCTCCGGGACAGGGGAACTATGGCTACACCTTC

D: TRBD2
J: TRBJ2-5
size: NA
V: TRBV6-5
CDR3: CASSYGQGGFETQYF
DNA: TGTGCCAGCAGTTACGGTCAGGGAGGGTTCGAGACCCAGTACTTC

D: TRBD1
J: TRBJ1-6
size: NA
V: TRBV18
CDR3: CASSPRQGTREDSPLHF
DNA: TGTGCCAGCTCACCTAGACAGGGAACGAGAGAGGATTCACCCCTCCACTTT

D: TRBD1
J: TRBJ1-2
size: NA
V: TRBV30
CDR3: CAWRRGQGDGYTF
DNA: TGTGCCTGGAGAAGGGGACAGGGTGATGGCTACACCTTC

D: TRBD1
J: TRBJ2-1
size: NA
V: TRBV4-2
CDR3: CASRDENRGLNEQFF
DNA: TGTGCCAGCAGAGATGAGAACAGGGGTCTCAATGAGCAGTTCTTC

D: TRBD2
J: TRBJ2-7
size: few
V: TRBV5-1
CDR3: CASSLANLADSYEQYF
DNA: TGCGCCAGCAGCTTGGCCAATCTAGCGGACTCCTACGAGCAGTACTTC

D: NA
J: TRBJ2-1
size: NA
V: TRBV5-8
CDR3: CASSLWSPTYNEQFF
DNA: TGTGCCAGCAGCTTGTGGAGCCCCACCTACAATGAGCAGTTCTTC

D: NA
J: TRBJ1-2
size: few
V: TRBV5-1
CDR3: CASSPPGEGYTF
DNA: TGCGCCAGCAGCCCCCCGGGGGAAGGCTACACCTTC

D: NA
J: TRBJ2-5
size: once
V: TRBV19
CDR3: CASSMRGAEETQYF
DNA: TGTGCCAGTAGTATGAGGGGGGCCGAAGAGACCCAGTACTTC

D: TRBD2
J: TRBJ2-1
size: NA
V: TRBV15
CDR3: CATSISGGYNEQFF
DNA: TGTGCCACCAGCATTAGCGGGGGCTACAATGAGCAGTTCTTC

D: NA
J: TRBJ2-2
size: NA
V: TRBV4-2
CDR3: CASSQDVGFVPGELFF
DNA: TGTGCCAGCAGCCAAGATGTGGGATTTGTCCCCGGGGAGCTGTTTTTT

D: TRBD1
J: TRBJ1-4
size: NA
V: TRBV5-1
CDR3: CASSPTGQPLNEKLFF
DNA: TGCGCCAGCAGCCCCACGGGACAGCCGTTAAACGAAAAACTGTTTTTT